This T cell receptor beta chain was observed in a study of read filtering for tumor transcriptome and immune sequencing (TCRdb year 2020). About the full investigation: The cohort was composed of some 16 male and 14 female patients, with a mean age of 65.9 years and an age range of roughly 45 to 85. By revised international staging, fewer than ten patients were R-ISS I, fewer than 20 were R-ISS II and more than five were R-ISS III. Whole-transcriptome libraries were prepared with the TruSeq RNA Access Library Prep Kit after DNase treatment. TCR-region mapped reads per sample ranged from about 4.05 to 10.27 million with IR-seq versus only about 75 to 1,400 with RNA-seq. Using the same bone marrow samples, the study ran both targeted immune repertoire sequencing and bulk whole-transcriptome sequencing and then compared the TCR repertoires from each method. A main aim was a read-filtering strategy for immune repertoire data, specifically whether clonotypes supported by a single read should be removed. General findings and caveats noted by the study authors: Clonotypes were captured by IR-seq at much higher depth and more reliably than by RNA-seq, and smaller IR-seq throughput was sufficient for identification of most shared clonotypes. When single-read clonotypes were removed, the proportions of shared clonotypes in IR-seq and RNA-seq correlated more strongly. In IR-seq, single-read clonotypes were roughly 82% of clonotypes but around 3.6% of total reads; in RNA-seq they were roughly 73% of clonotypes and 35% to 55% of reads. The sorted CD138-negative fraction was a mixed bone marrow immune population, not purified T cells.

In its sample, this clonotype was seen many times. The antigen this receptor binds is unknown. The sample holds no much larger clone one base away, and base qualities are not on file. V ends up 2 bases short and J 3 bases short, with an unmatched junction base count of 6. Per the germline V gene, SQVTM is the CDR1 and ANQGSEA is the CDR2. Measured from the cysteine to the phenylalanine, the CDR3 is 15 residues long. Only the CDR3 portion is preserved as DNA: 45 bases, with reading frame beginning at the first base. TCR libraries were built from approximately 0.4 ug RNA with the Immunoverse kit, using molecular barcoded adaptors covering alpha/delta and beta/gamma chains. TCR library preparation used the same RNA that was used for transcriptome sequencing. Sequencing of TCR libraries was carried out on an Illumina HiSeq 4000 with 2 x 150 cycles. For the original study's pipeline: TCR reads were aligned to human V, D, J and C references and assembled into CDR3 clonotypes with MiXCR, including quality filtering and error correction. The tcR package in R was used to analyze clonotype counts and gene usage diversity. For inspection of raw mapping reads, RNA-seq reads were mapped by STAR aligner version 2.5.3a onto GRCh37 of the human genome. To test the effect of sequencing depth on detected clonotypes, IR-seq fastq files were randomly downsampled using Seqtk 1.3. TCRdb reanalyzed the raw reads on its own, using fastp at Q25 for trimming and MiXCR for clone calling, and kept in-frame beta chains. Here each entry gathers all rows of one CDR3 protein and keeps the most common genes and DNA. These V and J calls are TCRdb output, not the study's own analysis. The sample includes more than 55,000 distinct CDR3 sequences, with about 20% observed a single time. The ten biggest clones cover 17% of the sample.

Every patient had bone marrow sampled at the time of active disease. Bone marrow mononuclear cells were isolated by Ficoll-Hypaque density gradient centrifugation. Myeloma plasma cells were removed and CD138-negative cells were obtained by negative selection following labeling with CD138 magnetic microbeads on a MACS separator. Purity of the isolated cells was checked by flow cytometry on an Attune NxT using CD138 antibodies. TRIzol reagent was used to extract total RNA, which was then quantified with a NanoDrop spectrophotometer. Paired RNA-seq and IR-seq were performed on each patient's CD138-negative bone marrow sample.

The TCR originated in a donor older than 35 with multiple myeloma. Here the chain combines TRBV29-1 and TRBJ2-7, with 11 middle bases fitting TRBD1. The sequencing sample was made of a population of CD138-negative cells sorted from bone marrow. The sample's cell subset or site label is to be understood as: bone marrow mononuclear cells depleted of CD138+ plasma/myeloma cells by negative magnetic selection. The CDR3: CSVELGQGAFYEQYF. The sequence in DNA is TGCAGCGTTGAATTAGGACAGGGGGCCTTCTACGAGCAGTACTTC.